The sequence of this T cell receptor beta chain was determined in a study of shared clonotypes between healthy human individuals. The method was immunoSEQ multiplex PCR; TCRdb's version includes in-frame clones alone and lacks a portion of them. Counted here are more than 400,000 clones, 70% to 80% occurring once; the ten biggest clones make up about 12%. V was pared by 6 bases and J by 3 bases, with 11 bases between. The germline CDR1 and CDR2 sequences are MNHEY and SVGAGI. The CDR3 consists of 13 residues. Sequencing used PBMCs. The sequence was obtained from a woman in her thirties or forties in good health. Some clones in this sample may be carry-over from other donors' samples. The chain couples TRBV6-5 to TRBJ2-5; tentative D call: TRBD2 (5 bases). CDR3 loop: CASRPGRKETQYF. The CDR3 coding sequence is TGTGCCAGCAGGCCGGGGAGAAAAGAGACCCAGTACTTC.